This T cell receptor beta chain was identified in a study of technical replicates of blood from a few donors. Measured with immunoSEQ multiplex PCR; TCRdb has only the in-frame clones, and not every one. The sample lists tens of thousands of clones, about 96% occurring once. This clone was seen a single time. The sequence derives from a human donor in good health. Sequencing was carried out using T cells isolated from PBMCs.

The CDR3 is CASSTGPATDTQYF. The CDR3 DNA is TGTGCCAGCTCTACAGGCCCGGCCACAGATACGCAGTATTTT. The chain couples TRBV7-3 to TRBJ2-3, with a possible D match to TRBD1 (5 bases). Looked up from germline, CDR1 is SGHTA and CDR2 is FQGTGA. V lost 8 bases and J lost 2, with 14 bases in between. The CDR3 sequence is 14 residues long.